This TCR beta chain was profiled in a study of T cells after yellow fever vaccination. After removal of 6 bases from V and 3 bases from J, the junction contained 2 bases not matched to a gene. This CDR3 region has 13 residues. CDR1 SGHDN and CDR2 FVKESK come from the germline V gene. TCRdb reprocessed the 5' RACE reads via MiXCR and lists one record per CDR3 protein. This sample carries 550,000 or so distinct CDR3 sequences, 19% of them seen once, and the ten largest clones take about 13%. There are a few counts of this clonotype. Specimen: PBMCs, collected 15 days after the yellow fever booster vaccination. The source is a man aged 30 to 39 who received the YFV17D yellow fever vaccine. The rearrangement joins TRBV14 to TRBJ2-3; 8 nucleotides agree with TRBD1. The CDR3: CASRDRATDTQYF. The CDR3, as DNA: TGTGCCAGCAGGGACAGGGCTACAGATACGCAGTATTTT.